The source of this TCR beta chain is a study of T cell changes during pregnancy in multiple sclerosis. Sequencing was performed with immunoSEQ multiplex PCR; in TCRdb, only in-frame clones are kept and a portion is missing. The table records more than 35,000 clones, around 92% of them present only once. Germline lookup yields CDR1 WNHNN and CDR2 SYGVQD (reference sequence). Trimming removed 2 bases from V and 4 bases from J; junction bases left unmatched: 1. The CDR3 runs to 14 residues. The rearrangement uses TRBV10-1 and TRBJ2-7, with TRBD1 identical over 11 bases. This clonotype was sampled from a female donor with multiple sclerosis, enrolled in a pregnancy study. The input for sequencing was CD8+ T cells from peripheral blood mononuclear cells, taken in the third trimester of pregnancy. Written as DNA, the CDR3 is TGCGCCAGCAGTGAGGGACAGGGGGCGTACGAGCAGTACTTC. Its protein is CASSEGQGAYEQYF.